This is a list of T cell receptor beta chains from one sample in a study of blood T cell repertoires in COVID-19. Produced via immunoSEQ multiplex PCR; TCRdb's table is partial and in-frame only. This table holds approximately 200,000 clones, roughly 81% found once. Sequencing was performed on peripheral blood. The origin of the receptors is a man over 45 who had recovered from COVID-19. The CDR3 runs from the conserved cysteine through the conserved F or W. The order of the fields is J gene, clone size, V gene, D gene, CDR3 protein, CDR3 DNA. D genes are given only for firm matches. Some rows mark clone size as missing; the rest say once, few, many or name a class of expanded clone.

>TRBJ2-1|.|TRBV6-1|.
CASSFQESYNEQFF
TGTGCCAGCAGTTTCCAGGAATCCTACAATGAGCAGTTCTTC
>TRBJ1-1|.|TRBV28|TRBD1
CASSSSGTGNTEAFF
TGTGCCAGCAGTTCCTCCGGGACAGGTAATACTGAAGCTTTCTTT
>TRBJ1-1|.|TRBV10-1|.
CASRGRGENTEAFF
TGCGCCAGCAGGGGCAGGGGCGAGAACACTGAAGCTTTCTTT
>TRBJ1-3|.|TRBV28|TRBD1
CASSSTGVSGNTIYF
TGTGCCAGCAGTTCGACAGGGGTCTCTGGAAACACCATATATTTT
>TRBJ1-4|.|TRBV5-1|.
CASSFSGTRSQNEKLFF
TGCGCCAGCAGCTTTTCCGGGACAAGGAGCCAGAATGAAAAACTGTTTTTT
>TRBJ2-5|.|TRBV30|.
CAWSAAVQETQYF
TGTGCCTGGAGTGCCGCAGTCCAAGAGACCCAGTACTTC
>TRBJ2-3|.|TRBV7-9|.
CASSLPQGDTQYF
TGTGCCAGCAGCTTACCTCAGGGGGATACGCAGTATTTT
>TRBJ1-2|.|TRBV27|.
CASSEAPRGYGYTF
TGTGCCAGCAGTGAGGCCCCAAGGGGCTATGGCTACACCTTC
>TRBJ2-5|.|TRBV5-1|TRBD1
CASSNRQGEGETQYF
TGCGCCAGCAGCAACCGACAGGGTGAGGGTGAGACCCAGTACTTC
>TRBJ1-6|.|TRBV9|TRBD1
CASSVTTGDSPLHF
TGTGCCAGCAGCGTTACGACAGGGGATTCACCCCTCCACTTT
>TRBJ1-1|.|TRBV7-9|.
CASSSWGLEAFF
TGTGCCAGCAGCTCCTGGGGGCTTGAAGCTTTCTTT
>TRBJ1-3|.|TRBV28|TRBD1
CAGYGQGSGNTIYF
TGTGCCGGTTACGGACAGGGGTCTGGAAACACCATATATTTT
>TRBJ1-4|.|TRBV20-1|TRBD1
CSASEGAGNEKLFF
TGCAGTGCTAGTGAGGGGGCTGGTAATGAAAAACTGTTTTTT
>TRBJ1-1|.|TRBV28|TRBD1
CASRLTGTGVDTEAFF
TGTGCCAGCAGGTTAACCGGGACAGGGGTGGACACTGAAGCTTTCTTT
>TRBJ1-1|few|TRBV5-6|.
CASSLTGIAAAFF
TGTGCCAGCAGCTTGACAGGGATCGCGGCGGCTTTCTTT
>TRBJ1-2|.|TRBV9|TRBD1
CASSGRQGVNYGYTF
TGTGCCAGCAGCGGAAGACAGGGAGTAAACTATGGCTACACCTTC
>TRBJ2-6|.|TRBV27|.
CASSLCPPPGFTYSGANVLTF
TGTGCCAGCAGTTTATGCCCCCCCCCGGGATTCACTTACTCTGGGGCCAACGTCCTGACTTTC
>TRBJ2-7|many|TRBV7-2|TRBD1
CASSYPRDRGQVTAYEQYF
TGTGCCAGCAGCTACCCCCGGGACAGGGGGCAAGTTACGGCCTACGAGCAGTACTTC
>TRBJ2-7|.|TRBV14|.
CASSPAARRGEQYF
TGTGCCAGCAGCCCTGCGGCTAGGAGGGGCGAGCAGTACTTC
>TRBJ1-2|.|TRBV29-1|TRBD1
CSVESFGQGAEGYTF
TGCAGCGTTGAATCCTTCGGCCAGGGGGCCGAAGGCTACACCTTC
>TRBJ2-4|.|TRBV27|.
CASSPTGVNIQYF
TGTGCCAGCAGCCCTACGGGAGTAAACATTCAGTACTTC
>TRBJ1-3|.|TRBV3-1/TRBV3-2|TRBD1
CASSHTGEGNTIYF
TGTGCCAGCAGCCATACAGGGGAAGGAAACACCATATATTTT
>TRBJ2-6|.|TRBV28|TRBD1
CASSSGQGILSGANVLTF
TGTGCCAGCAGTTCTGGACAGGGGATACTCTCTGGGGCCAACGTCCTGACTTTC
>TRBJ2-7|.|TRBV12-3/TRBV12-4|.
CASSLQGYEQYF
TGTGCCAGCAGTTTACAGGGCTACGAGCAGTACTTC
>TRBJ1-4|.|TRBV28|.
CASTGDSTRFEKLFF
TGTGCCAGCACCGGAGACAGCACCAGGTTTGAAAAACTGTTTTTT
>TRBJ2-3|.|TRBV27|TRBD2
CASSKLALRTDTQYF
TGTGCCAGCAGTAAACTAGCGTTAAGGACAGATACGCAGTATTTT
>TRBJ2-2|.|TRBV29-1|TRBD1
CSVRDRARELFF
TGCAGCGTTAGAGACAGGGCCCGGGAGCTGTTTTTT
>TRBJ1-1|few|TRBV29-1|TRBD1
CSAAGQANTEAFF
TGCAGCGCTGCGGGACAGGCGAACACTGAAGCTTTCTTT
>TRBJ2-1|.|TRBV19|TRBD2
CASSLGLAGGSSYNEQFF
TGTGCCAGTAGTTTGGGACTAGCGGGAGGGAGCTCCTACAATGAGCAGTTCTTC
>TRBJ2-7|.|TRBV5-4|.
CASSLKSGYEQYF
TGTGCCAGCAGCCTAAAAAGCGGCTACGAGCAGTACTTC
>TRBJ2-5|.|TRBV9|.
CASSVGPLAVGGETQYF
TGTGCCAGCAGCGTAGGACCGTTAGCGGTCGGAGGGGAGACCCAGTACTTC
>TRBJ1-2|.|TRBV5-4|TRBD1
CASSLGQGGSYGYTF
TGTGCCAGCAGCTTGGGACAGGGTGGATCCTATGGCTACACCTTC
>TRBJ2-5|.|TRBV24-1|TRBD2
CANGATGLALEGRETQYF
TGTGCCAACGGCGCGACCGGACTAGCTCTTGAAGGAAGAGAGACCCAGTACTTC
>TRBJ2-5|.|TRBV7-2|TRBD2
CASGSSGRRETQYF
TGTGCCAGCGGTTCTAGCGGGAGGAGGGAGACCCAGTACTTC
>TRBJ1-2|.|TRBV9|.
CASSVAPGGYTF
TGTGCCAGCAGCGTAGCACCAGGGGGCTACACCTTC
>TRBJ2-1|.|TRBV27|TRBD2
CASSLRSSGSLEQFF
TGTGCCAGCAGTTTAAGGTCTAGCGGGAGTTTAGAGCAGTTCTTC
>TRBJ2-7|.|TRBV24-1|.
CATSEEMSREQYF
TGTGCCACCAGTGAGGAGATGTCACGCGAGCAGTACTTC
>TRBJ2-1|once|TRBV6-5|TRBD1
CASSTPAGGYNEQFF
TGTGCCAGCAGTACCCCGGCAGGGGGCTACAATGAGCAGTTCTTC
>TRBJ2-2|.|TRBV28|TRBD1
CASISPGQGTGELFF
TGTGCCAGCATCTCGCCGGGACAGGGGACCGGGGAGCTGTTTTTT
>TRBJ2-5|.|TRBV28|TRBD1
CASSTGQAMAQYF
TGTGCCAGCAGTACGGGACAGGCGATGGCCCAGTACTTC
>TRBJ2-7|once|TRBV27|TRBD2
CASSWASGIPSYEQYF
TGTGCCAGCAGTTGGGCTAGCGGGATCCCTTCCTACGAGCAGTACTTC
>TRBJ2-7|.|TRBV7-9|.
CASSSPNGAGYEQYF
TGTGCCAGCAGCAGCCCCAACGGAGCTGGCTACGAGCAGTACTTC
>TRBJ1-3|once|TRBV28|TRBD1
CASSPGDRATGNTIYF
TGTGCCAGCAGCCCTGGGGACAGGGCAACCGGAAACACCATATATTTT
>TRBJ2-3|.|TRBV19|.
CASSMLASTDTQYF
TGTGCCAGTAGTATGTTAGCTAGCACAGATACGCAGTATTTT
>TRBJ2-7|.|TRBV9|TRBD2
CASSDTAGGYEQYF
TGTGCCAGCAGCGACACCGCGGGGGGTTACGAGCAGTACTTC
>TRBJ2-3|.|TRBV7-2|TRBD2
CASSLSGGRVRTDTQYF
TGTGCCAGCAGCTTATCGGGCGGGAGGGTACGCACAGATACGCAGTATTTT
>TRBJ2-7|.|TRBV14|.
CASSQIGNYEQYF
TGTGCCAGCAGCCAAATCGGGAACTACGAGCAGTACTTC
>TRBJ2-3|.|TRBV30|TRBD2
CAWSFSGTSTDTQYF
TGTGCCTGGAGTTTTAGCGGGACTAGCACAGATACGCAGTATTTT
>TRBJ2-7|.|TRBV7-2|.
CASSLGPLGGEQYF
TGTGCCAGCAGCTTAGGGCCACTGGGGGGCGAGCAGTACTTC
>TRBJ1-2|.|TRBV28|.
CASRTLYRENYGYTF
TGTGCCAGCAGGACACTTTACAGGGAAAACTATGGCTACACCTTC
>TRBJ2-1|.|TRBV18|TRBD2
CASSPGLAGGGSYNEQFF
TGTGCCAGCTCACCCGGACTAGCGGGAGGGGGGTCCTACAATGAGCAGTTCTTC
>TRBJ1-2|.|TRBV19|.
CASSRSRGYTF
TGTGCCAGTAGTCGATCTCGGGGCTACACCTTC
>TRBJ1-5|.|TRBV2|TRBD1
CASRGGIPDRGLAMGQPQHF
TGTGCCAGCAGAGGGGGTATACCGGACAGGGGGCTGGCTATGGGTCAGCCCCAGCATTTT
>TRBJ2-5|.|TRBV19|TRBD1
CATGDRQETQYF
TGTGCCACCGGGGACAGACAAGAGACCCAGTACTTC
>TRBJ2-1|.|TRBV15|.
CATSRDYRDSYNEQFF
TGTGCCACCAGCAGAGATTATCGGGACTCTTACAATGAGCAGTTCTTC
>TRBJ1-2|.|TRBV21-1|.
CASSTNVEPGQVNYGYTF
TGTGCCAGCAGCACTAACGTAGAACCGGGACAGGTTAACTATGGCTACACCTTC
>TRBJ2-3|.|TRBV30|.
CAWSRGPAPDTQYF
TGTGCCTGGAGTAGAGGGCCAGCACCAGATACGCAGTATTTT
>TRBJ1-2|.|TRBV11-2|.
CASSLSRGTNYGYTF
TGTGCCAGCAGCCTATCGCGGGGTACTAACTATGGCTACACCTTC